The TCR beta chain described here comes from a study of cytomegalovirus exposure and HLA in healthy donors (dated by TCRdb to about 2017). At the level of the whole study: In an earlier analysis of several hundred of the donors, about 270 Gb of sequence data and some 120 million unique TCR beta sequences from about 180 million T cells were reported. An early release covering about 600 HLA-typed donors comprised roughly 300 gigabases of sequencing data and around 85 million unique TCR sequences. Of the 300 to 450 genotyped donors, more than 75% were placed in the genetic ancestry cluster associated with self-reported Caucasian donors. The study aimed to test whether signatures of past pathogen exposure could be identified by cataloging public T cell receptors. The T cell repertoires of 670 or so subjects were profiled by immunosequencing and related to cytomegalovirus serostatus. Along with the approximately 700-subject first cohort, a separate validation cohort of over a hundred different subjects was used. The study combined high-throughput TCR immunosequencing, statistical association of individual TCRs with disease status, and machine learning to predict cytomegalovirus infection status. To study patterns of TCR occurrence, a later analysis re-analyzed previously published TCR beta repertoires from 500 to 850 donors and added high-resolution HLA genotyping. Rather than drawing on any new phenotypic data, the later analysis identified candidate immune exposures from TCR beta sequences and the way those sequences occurred across donors. To decide whether each TCR beta V gene segment behaved as functional or pseudogenic, an earlier analysis of some 600 of the donors relied on high-throughput TCR beta sequencing. Donor age, sex, ethnicity and CMV serostatus were collected together with the repertoire data. In a later genetic analysis, genome-wide SNP genotypes for about 55% of the roughly 670 donors were used, and that subset was treated as a discovery cohort. Every repertoire in the discovery cohort had been generated on one and the same sequencing platform. HLA typing included class I and class II loci at four-digit resolution. Typing coverage varied by locus: about 620-640 donors for A, B, C, DRB1 and DQB1; approximately 500 for DQA1; approximately 610 for DPA1; approximately 490 for DPB1. Because of strong linkage in the cohort, a handful of DR-DQ haplotypes were treated as single units for association and clustering. Across under 500 genotyped donors of the cohort, an average of roughly 250,000 unique TCR beta nucleotide sequences per donor were sequenced, and around 20% of those sequences were non-productive. The study at large found these results: Correlated functional status among segregating V segments might be attributable to linkage disequilibrium, but an unknown experimental factor could not be ruled out. In a later analysis, TCR association rates were found to vary across HLA loci, with the most associated TCRs seen for DRB1 alleles and the fewest for HLA-C alleles. The classifier was reported to diagnose cytomegalovirus status with high specificity and sensitivity in both the original and validation cohorts. Three of the identified cytomegalovirus-associated TCR beta chains were confirmed in vitro to be specific for cytomegalovirus antigens. Approximately 18 rarely observed V segments, including chromosome 9 orphons, were excluded from the earlier analysis of a few hundred of the donors because counts were too low. In this cohort, only TCR beta chains were sequenced, and detectable features were limited by the absence of alpha or paired-chain data. In a later analysis, HLA-associated TCR beta chains showed more clonal expansion and lower generation probabilities than non-associated chains that were equally common. Roughly uniform sequencing depth across donors was assumed in presence/absence analyses, although this assumption may not hold. Because HLA typing was missing for some donors at each locus, association tests included only the typed subset. Specific HLA alleles were associated with 16,951 TCR beta sequences at a false discovery rate of 0.05 in a later analysis. A cluster of highly shared sequence variants was judged likely to represent a technical artifact of the sequencing pipeline. In a later analysis, most CMV-associated TCR beta chains were found to appear HLA-restricted, with HLA associations seemingly driven largely by CMV exposure. When HLA alleles, especially DR and DQ, strongly co-occurred, attributing TCR associations to individual alleles was difficult. In an earlier analysis of some 500 of the donors, most TCR beta V segments appeared in productive rearrangements about 87% or about 30% of the time, broadly matching IMGT annotations. According to a later analysis, parvovirus B19, influenza, CMV and Epstein-Barr virus appeared linked to several top co-occurrence clusters. The study listed 164 TCR beta chains as associated with cytomegalovirus. A later genetic analysis associated a missense DCLRE1C variant with V-gene and J-gene trimming of TCR beta chains, and an independent cohort replicated the association. A further reported finding was that TCR beta sequences accurately predicted the HLA-A and HLA-B alleles for most subjects in the first cohort. Some IMGT-functional V segments, including TRBV6-2 and TRBV6-3, could not be distinguished by the 87-base-pair reads and were therefore excluded. Across donors, most TCR sequences were observed very rarely, whereas some public TCRs were present in many individuals. The authors suggested that the approach could potentially be generalized to other disease states and immunological phenotypes. In a later genetic analysis, fewer N-insertions in productive TCRs were reported among donors in an Asian-associated ancestry cluster than the roughly 710-donor mean. CMV serostatus was the only immune exposure information available for the cohort.

In total, fewer than 750 healthy bone marrow donors made up the cohort. All cohort members were sampled while nominally healthy, although unrecorded immune exposures were likely present. The donor was CMV seronegative and belonged to the group of several hundred seronegative cohort members. A peripheral blood sample was collected from each donor, and TCR beta sequencing was performed on peripheral blood mononuclear cells. Genomic DNA extraction from the blood cell samples was performed with the Qiagen DNeasy Blood Extraction Kit. Library preparation was by the immunoSEQ multiplex PCR assay. The multiplex PCR relied on a mix of 60 forward primers for TCR Vbeta segments and 13 reverse primers for TCR Jbeta segments. The CDR3 region of rearranged TCR beta genes was amplified from genomic DNA with a multiplex PCR assay. On the Illumina HiSeq System, the amplified TCR beta libraries were sequenced as 87-base-pair reads. The paper's data handling went like this. In a later analysis, roughly 80 million unique TCR beta chains were counted across the roughly 700 repertoires, and some 10 million of these chains were shared by at least two donors. Raw reads were error-corrected and collapsed into unique sequences by a nearest-neighbor algorithm in which closely related sequences were merged to remove PCR and sequencing errors. To assign V, D and J gene segments, CDR3 sequences were aligned to IMGT reference sequences. For a sequence to be retained, at least a six-nucleotide match to both a V gene segment and a J gene segment was required. Rearrangements were classified as productive when the CDR3 lacked stop codons and remained in frame with V and J, and all other rearrangements were classified as non-productive. CDR3 was defined by IMGT convention, running from the second conserved V-encoded cysteine to the conserved J-encoded phenylalanine. In an earlier analysis of around 570 of the donors, sequences lacking an unambiguous match to a single V gene segment were excluded. An earlier analysis of fewer than 650 of the donors classified V segments as functional when productive rearrangements were above 56.7% and as segregating when the standard deviation between donors was above 5%. A statistical classification framework was developed to diagnose cytomegalovirus status using the catalog of TCR beta chain sequences. V and J gene assignment, in a later analysis, came from comparing TCR nucleotide sequences with IMGT/GENE-DB human TR gene sequences. A later analysis assigned CDR3 sequences and most-parsimonious VDJ recombination scenarios with the TCRdist pipeline. In a later analysis, each TCR beta chain was defined by its CDR3 amino acid sequence together with its V-gene family, and reads without a unique V-gene family were excluded. As a way to deal with suspected cross-contamination and a sequencing artifact, a later analysis dropped 450 to 600 nucleotide sequences that were highly shared and had low generation probability. A later analysis calculated a clonal expansion index for each public chain from normalized within-repertoire ranks of inferred template counts. In a later analysis, generation probabilities were computed using a VDJ recombination model fitted to out-of-frame rearrangements, and the results were checked against IGoR. Hypergeometric tests were used in a later analysis to score TCR-TCR, TCR-HLA and TCR-CMV co-occurrence, with a repertoire-size bias correction applied to the TCR pairs. In a later analysis, false discovery rates were estimated by permuting HLA or CMV assignments 20 times. In a later analysis, co-occurring TCRs were grouped using DBSCAN, and TCRdist sequence similarity was added for clustering within HLA-allele-positive subsets. Repertoires with fewer than 30,000 or more than 120,000 public chains, plus five repertoires with anomalous nucleotide sharing, were excluded from co-occurrence clustering. The clones in this table, taken by TCRdb from immuneACCESS, are in-frame only. Not every clone is retained; where verified, under half of the shortfall comes from an unresolved V gene, and the cause of the rest is unknown. The V and J calls and the clone size are those of that table, but D and trimming were determined from the DNA. Within this sample are 150,000 to 200,000 clones, with 84% of them counted one time only. Jointly, the top ten make up around 4.9% of the sample.

Ends trimmed: V by 5 bases, J by 0 bases; bases unmatched to a gene: 11. CDR3 length: 17 amino acids, cysteine to phenylalanine. Only the CDR3 DNA is retained, 51 bases long and in frame from the first base. CDR1 SGHDT and CDR2 YYEEEE are derived from the germline V gene. Points on this clone: Its antigen has not been determined. Nothing much larger sits one base from this clone, and base qualities are not available.

The chain is made from TRBV5-6 and TRBJ1-5; TRBD1 agrees with 7 junctional bases. The receptor was isolated from a man aged 18 to 29 in good health and CMV-seronegative. The sequenced sample consisted of PBMCs. CDR3 protein: CASSSGQTYHSNQPQHF. The base sequence is TGTGCCAGCAGTTCGGGACAGACCTACCATAGCAATCAGCCCCAGCATTTT.